This T cell receptor (beta chain) was sequenced for a study of T-cell reconstitution after alpha-beta-depleted transplantation in children. Construction of the TCRbeta library involved unique molecular identifiers. TCRdb analysed the PCR reads with MiXCR anew, one entry per CDR3 protein. Counted here are 600,000 or so distinct CDR3 sequences, about 21% occurring once; the ten biggest clones make up roughly an eighth. Overall study findings and caveats: Surviving thymic progenitors and recipient T cells were the source of high TCRbeta diversity at day 60 in some patients. One year post-transplant, T-cell counts and diversity were largely derived from T cells produced anew. It was reported that alpha-beta T cells came from several hundred expanded graft clones (about two months after transplant).

Trimming removed 8 bases from V and 4 bases from J; junction bases left unmatched: 9. This CDR3 is built from 14 residues. This clonotype has a handful of counts. The antigen is undetermined. This specimen was PBMCs, mostly from graft donor cells, taken 360 days after TCRalphabeta/CD19-depleted stem cell transplant. The sequence derives from a boy younger than two who had a stem cell transplant for acute myeloid leukemia, so the T cells may come from the graft donor. The V call is TRBV12-3 or TRBV12-4, the J call TRBJ1-1, with 8 bases matching TRBD1. CDR3 sequence reads: CASSLSDRGTEAFF. CDR3 nucleotides: TGTGCCAGCTCCCTCTCCGACAGGGGCACTGAAGCTTTCTTT.